A selection of T cell receptor beta chains follows, all from one sample in a study of T cells after yellow fever vaccination. Each CDR3 protein gets one entry after TCRdb re-called the 5' RACE reads with MiXCR. The sample lists more than 30,000 distinct CDR3 sequences, more than 6.5% occurring once. The material was PBMCs, either bulk or a sorted T-cell subset (CD4+, CD8+, memory, or dextramer-sorted; not recorded which), obtained on the day of the first yellow fever vaccination. All receptors derive from a man younger than 35 who received the YFV17D yellow fever vaccine. Each CDR3 is given with its conserved first and last residue. D genes are given only for firm matches. The listing skips clone size in some rows; elsewhere it reads once, few, many or a size class.

-	TRBV20-1	TRBJ1-1	few	11	TGCACGACTGGGAGGGACACTGAAGCTTTCTTT	CTTGRDTEAFF
TRBD2	TRBV9	TRBJ2-1	many	20	TGTGCCAGCAGCGTAGGGAGGCTAGCGGGGGGGCTCCGTTCCTACAATGAGCAGTTCTTC	CASSVGRLAGGLRSYNEQFF
TRBD1	TRBV6-5	TRBJ1-2	few	19	TGTGCCAGCAGTTACTCGTTCGTTGAGTGGGACAGGGGAATCCATGGCTACACCTTC	CASSYSFVEWDRGIHGYTF
-	TRBV30	TRBJ1-2	-	13	TGTTCCTGGAGTAGAGACAGGCCCTATGGCTACACCTTC	CSWSRDRPYGYTF
-	TRBV4-1	TRBJ1-5	many	17	TGCGCCAGCAGCCAAGAAACCCGCTCGAGGGGCAATCAGCCCCAGCATTTT	CASSQETRSRGNQPQHF
-	TRBV20-1	TRBJ1-4	many	13	TGCAGTGCTCGGGCAGGGCCTAATGAAAAACTGTTTTTT	CSARAGPNEKLFF
-	TRBV2	TRBJ2-3	many	14	TGTGCCAGCAGTGAACTAGACGGAATAGATACGCAGTATTTT	CASSELDGIDTQYF
TRBD1	TRBV11-3	TRBJ2-6	-	16	TGTGCCAGCAGCGCGGGACAGGGGAACGGGGCCAACGTCCTGACTTTC	CASSAGQGNGANVLTF
TRBD2	TRBV27	TRBJ2-6	many	16	TGTGCCAGCAGGCGAAGCGGGGACTCTGGGGCCAACGTCCTGACTTTC	CASRRSGDSGANVLTF
-	TRBV12-3/TRBV12-4	TRBJ1-2	-	11	TGTGCCAGCAGTTACAGCTATGGCTACACCTTC	CASSYSYGYTF
TRBD1	TRBV7-9	TRBJ2-3	many	13	TGTGCCAGCCTACAGGGGCCCACAGATACGCAGTATTTT	CASLQGPTDTQYF